A selection of T cell receptor beta chains follows, all from one sample in a study of blood T cell repertoires in COVID-19. TCRdb's table, derived via immunoSEQ multiplex PCR, lists solely in-frame clones and lacks some. This table has 200,000 to 300,000 clones, 88% appearing once. The sequenced sample was peripheral blood. These receptors were taken from a man aged 60 to 75 who had recovered from COVID-19. Both conserved end residues are part of each CDR3. A D gene is named only where the DNA matches it firmly. The listing skips clone size in some rows; elsewhere it reads once, few, many or a size class.

TRBV6-1,.,TRBJ2-3,15,TRBD2,CASSERGGRSDTQYF,TGTGCCAGCAGTGAGCGGGGGGGCCGGTCAGATACGCAGTATTTT
TRBV2,.,TRBJ1-2,14,TRBD1,CASSEEQGFYGYTF,TGTGCCAGCAGTGAAGAACAGGGGTTCTATGGCTACACCTTC
TRBV9,.,TRBJ2-5,12,.,CASSPVGETQYF,TGTGCCAGCAGCCCAGTCGGGGAGACCCAGTACTTC
TRBV7-7,.,TRBJ2-2,17,TRBD2,CASSLAVRLAGPGELFF,TGTGCCAGCAGCTTAGCGGTACGGCTAGCGGGGCCCGGGGAGCTGTTTTTT
TRBV30,.,TRBJ2-1,15,TRBD2,CAWSVVRGGRYEQFF,TGTGCCTGGAGTGTAGTCCGGGGGGGCCGTTATGAGCAGTTCTTC
TRBV5-1,.,TRBJ2-7,15,TRBD2,CASSEGLAGNYEQYF,TGCGCCAGCAGCGAAGGACTAGCGGGGAACTACGAGCAGTACTTC
TRBV2,.,TRBJ2-3,15,TRBD2,CASRDTSGHTDTQYF,TGTGCCAGCAGGGACACTAGCGGGCACACAGATACGCAGTATTTT
TRBV7-3,once,TRBJ1-1,14,.,CASSLTPGNTEAFF,TGTGCCAGCAGCTTAACCCCCGGGAACACTGAAGCTTTCTTT
TRBV3-1/TRBV3-2,.,TRBJ2-2,14,.,CASTPRADTGELFF,TGTGCCAGCACCCCGCGGGCGGACACCGGGGAGCTGTTTTTT
TRBV3-1/TRBV3-2,.,TRBJ2-1,17,TRBD1,CASSNTRPGQGYNEQFF,TGTGCCAGCAGCAACACCCGGCCGGGACAGGGGTACAATGAGCAGTTCTTC
TRBV28,.,TRBJ1-4,13,.,CASSRPRGEKLFF,TGTGCCAGCAGCAGACCGCGGGGTGAAAAACTGTTTTTT
TRBV5-1,.,TRBJ2-7,14,TRBD1,CASRKAGQAYEQYF,TGCGCCAGCAGGAAGGCGGGACAGGCCTACGAGCAGTACTTC
TRBV6-5,.,TRBJ1-5,13,.,CASSYGRGQPQHF,TGTGCCAGCAGTTACGGGAGGGGCCAGCCCCAGCATTTT
TRBV19,.,TRBJ2-5,13,.,CASSSQGRQTQYF,TGTGCCAGTAGTAGCCAGGGGAGACAGACCCAGTACTTC
TRBV19,.,TRBJ1-3,18,.,CASSRVASGSLGGNTIYF,TGTGCCAGTAGTAGGGTAGCGTCGGGATCGCTTGGTGGAAACACCATATATTTT
TRBV6-6,.,TRBJ1-1,14,.,CASSYSQGKSEAFF,TGTGCCAGCAGTTACTCTCAGGGAAAGTCTGAAGCTTTCTTT
TRBV28,.,TRBJ2-4,16,TRBD1,CASRRGTGIKKNIQYF,TGTGCCAGCAGACGAGGGACAGGGATAAAGAAAAACATTCAGTACTTC
TRBV2,.,TRBJ2-1,12,TRBD2,CASTGGGNEQFF,TGTGCCAGCACCGGCGGGGGCAATGAGCAGTTCTTC
TRBV19,once,TRBJ1-4,14,.,CASSGGGVAEKLFF,TGTGCCAGTAGTGGGGGGGGTGTAGCTGAAAAACTGTTTTTT
TRBV5-1,.,TRBJ2-3,18,TRBD2,CASSLRAGGAGGTDTQYF,TGCGCCAGCAGCTTGCGAGCGGGGGGGGCCGGGGGCACAGATACGCAGTATTTT
TRBV19,.,TRBJ2-3,14,.,CASSVSGWADTQYF,TGTGCCAGTAGTGTTTCAGGGTGGGCAGATACGCAGTATTTT
TRBV3-1/TRBV3-2,.,TRBJ2-1,14,.,CASSQNGLYNEQFF,TGTGCCAGCAGCCAAAACGGACTGTACAATGAGCAGTTCTTC
TRBV4-2,.,TRBJ2-3,17,TRBD2,CASSQDQGLAGTDTQYF,TGTGCCAGCAGCCAAGATCAAGGACTAGCGGGAACAGATACGCAGTATTTT
TRBV7-3,once,TRBJ2-3,16,.,CASSLVVGGPTDTQYF,TGTGCCAGCAGCTTAGTGGTGGGGGGGCCCACAGATACGCAGTATTTT
TRBV5-1,.,TRBJ1-1,16,TRBD1,CASSPRQGPGNTEAFF,TGCGCCAGCAGCCCGAGACAGGGCCCGGGGAACACTGAAGCTTTCTTT
TRBV6-5,.,TRBJ1-5,16,TRBD1,CASSSLDRGSNQPQHF,TGTGCCAGCAGTTCACTCGACAGGGGCAGCAATCAGCCCCAGCATTTT
TRBV11-2,few,TRBJ2-1,12,.,CASSLGAQGQFF,TGTGCCAGCAGCTTGGGGGCCCAGGGCCAGTTCTTC
TRBV9,.,TRBJ2-6,18,TRBD1,CASSLPGQGGSGANVLTF,TGTGCCAGCAGCCTACCGGGACAGGGGGGCTCTGGGGCCAACGTCCTGACTTTC
TRBV6-5,.,TRBJ2-3,15,TRBD2,CASSYTGTSLDTQYF,TGTGCCAGCAGTTACACCGGGACTAGCTTGGATACGCAGTATTTT
TRBV7-2,.,TRBJ2-2,16,TRBD2,CASSLLAGGGTGELFF,TGTGCCAGCAGCTTATTAGCGGGGGGTGGCACCGGGGAGCTGTTTTTT
TRBV18,.,TRBJ2-7,13,TRBD1,CASSPRTGYEQYF,TGTGCCAGCTCACCAAGGACAGGGTACGAGCAGTACTTC
TRBV7-7,.,TRBJ2-7,14,TRBD1,CASSLGQGNYEQYF,TGTGCCAGCAGCTTAGGACAGGGCAACTACGAGCAGTACTTC
TRBV18,.,TRBJ2-1,14,.,CASSRDIGEAEQFF,TGTGCCAGCTCACGAGACATCGGGGAGGCGGAGCAGTTCTTC
TRBV7-9,.,TRBJ1-1,12,.,CASQRKDTEAFF,TGTGCCAGCCAGAGGAAGGACACTGAAGCTTTCTTT
TRBV10-2,once,TRBJ2-7,12,TRBD1,CASSQGAYEQYF,TGCGCCAGCAGTCAGGGGGCCTACGAGCAGTACTTC
TRBV6-5,.,TRBJ2-1,15,.,CASRRGTRRDNEQFF,TGTGCCAGCAGACGGGGGACCCGCAGGGACAATGAGCAGTTCTTC
TRBV6-5,.,TRBJ1-2,15,TRBD1,CASSPLSGTGWGYTF,TGTGCCAGCAGTCCGTTATCCGGGACAGGGTGGGGCTACACCTTC
TRBV7-6,.,TRBJ2-3,16,TRBD2,CASARLSGGHTDTQYF,TGTGCCAGCGCCCGACTTAGCGGGGGGCACACAGATACGCAGTATTTT
TRBV5-4,.,TRBJ1-6,14,TRBD1,CASSRTGEGSPLHF,TGTGCCAGCAGTCGGACAGGGGAGGGTTCACCCCTCCACTTT
TRBV19,.,TRBJ2-3,16,.,CASSLRDWGSTDTQYF,TGTGCCAGTAGTCTCCGGGACTGGGGAAGCACAGATACGCAGTATTTT